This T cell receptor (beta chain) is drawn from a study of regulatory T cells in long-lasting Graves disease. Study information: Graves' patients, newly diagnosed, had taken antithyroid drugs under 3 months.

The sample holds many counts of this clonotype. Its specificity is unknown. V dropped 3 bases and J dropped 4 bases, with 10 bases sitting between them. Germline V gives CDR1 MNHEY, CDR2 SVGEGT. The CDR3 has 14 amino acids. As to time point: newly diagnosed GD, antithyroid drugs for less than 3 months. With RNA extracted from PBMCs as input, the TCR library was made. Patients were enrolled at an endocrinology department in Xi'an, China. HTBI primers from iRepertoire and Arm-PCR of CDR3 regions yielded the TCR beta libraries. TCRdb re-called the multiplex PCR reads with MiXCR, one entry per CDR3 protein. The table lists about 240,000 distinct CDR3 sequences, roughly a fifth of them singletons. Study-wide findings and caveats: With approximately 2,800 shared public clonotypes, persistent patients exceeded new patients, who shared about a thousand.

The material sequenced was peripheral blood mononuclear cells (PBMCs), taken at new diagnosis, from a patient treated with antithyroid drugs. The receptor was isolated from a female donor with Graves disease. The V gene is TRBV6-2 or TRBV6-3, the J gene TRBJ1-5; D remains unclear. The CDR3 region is CASSYGTLNQPQHF. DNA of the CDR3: TGTGCCAGCAGTTATGGAACGCTAAATCAGCCCCAGCATTTT.